This entry lists 15 T cell receptor beta chains sequenced from one sample in a study of T-cell reconstitution after alpha-beta-depleted transplantation in children. Preparing the TCRbeta library involved the use of unique molecular identifiers. TCRdb reanalysed the PCR reads using MiXCR and keeps one entry per CDR3 protein. The table has approximately 500,000 distinct CDR3 sequences, over 9.5% seen once. This specimen was PBMCs, taken before TCRalphabeta/CD19-depleted stem cell transplant. Receptors originate from a child younger than 10 with inherited bone marrow failure, due to receive a stem cell transplant.

This clonotype showed up many times. V is TRBV29-1 and J is TRBJ1-1, with TRBD1 as a possible D gene (5 bases). Trimming left V 0 bases short and J 5 bases short, with 7 bases between. Germline V gene lookup returns CDR1 SQVTM and CDR2 ANQGSEA. The CDR3 extends over 12 amino acids. For the CDR3, the DNA is TGCAGCGTTGAAGAAGGGGAGACTGAAGCTTTCTTT. It is translated as CSVEEGETEAFF.

In its sample, this clonotype was seen many times. V usage is TRBV4-3 and J usage is TRBJ2-5; D call uncertain. Trimming stripped 4 bases from V and 7 bases from J, with 19 bases between. This CDR3 region has 15 residues. The V gene's germline CDR1 is LGHNA and CDR2 YSLEER. The CDR3 spells CASSRNLLASGTQYF. CDR3 in DNA: TGCGCCAGCAGCCGGAATTTATTGGCCTCAGGGACCCAGTACTTC.

Many counts were recorded for this clonotype. The genes are TRBV5-1 and TRBJ2-1; D is uncertain. CDR3 size: 13 residues. Trimming took off 2 bases at V and 4 bases at J, with 7 bases between the two ends. The V gene's germline CDR1 is SGHRS and CDR2 YFSETQ. The CDR3 region has the DNA TGCGCCAGCAGCTTAATGGCATACAATGAGCAGTTCTTC. Residues: CASSLMAYNEQFF.

This rearrangement joins TRBV5-8 to TRBJ2-2, with a weak D call TRBD2 (6 bases). CDR3 length: 14 amino acids. The V gene's germline CDR1 is SGHTS and CDR2 YDEGEE. V was pared by 1 base and J by 7 bases, with 11 bases between. CDR3 in DNA: TGTGCCAGCAGCTTGCTCGGGGGACGCGGGGAGCTGTTTTTT. Protein sequence: CASSLLGGRGELFF. Using reference TRBV5-8 and TRBJ2-2 for the parts outside the CDR3, the full variable domain is EAGVTQSPTHLIKTRGQQATLRCSPISGHTSVYWYQQALGLGLQFLLWYDEGEERNRGNFPPRFSGRQFPNYSSELNVNALELEDSALYLCASSLLGGRGELFFGEGSRLTVL.

This clonotype was found many times. CDR3 region: CASSLLGLAGTGELFF. Here the CDR3 DNA reads TGTGCCAGCAGCTTATTGGGACTAGCGGGAACCGGGGAGCTGTTTTTT. The chain has TRBV11-2 and TRBJ2-2, with 13 bases that match TRBD2. The CDR3 sequence is 16 residues long. V shed 2 bases, J shed 5 bases, and the junction held 2 bases outside the gene matches. Looked up from germline, CDR1 is SGHAT and CDR2 is FQNNGV.

This clonotype was seen at least ten times. The CDR3 protein is CASSFFQKTEAFF. In DNA, the CDR3 is TGTGCCAGCAGTTTCTTTCAGAAGACTGAAGCTTTCTTT. The chain carries TRBV12-3 or TRBV12-4 and TRBJ1-1; D ambiguous. The CDR3 is 13 residues long. Trimming cost V 3 bases and J 5 bases, with 10 bases left between them.

The V and J genes are TRBV20-1 and TRBJ2-3; TRBD1 matches at 9 bases. V gave up 5 bases and J gave up 4 bases; unmatched junction bases: 4. This CDR3 comprises 13 residues. Germline CDR1 and CDR2: DFQATT and SNEGSKA (reference sequence). The CDR3 protein is CSAGQGPPDTQYF. The DNA of the CDR3 is TGCAGTGCTGGACAGGGGCCCCCAGATACGCAGTATTTT.

This clonotype was detected ten times or more. V and J are TRBV5-6 and TRBJ2-3; no firm D call. Per germline, CDR1 SGHDT and CDR2 YYEEEE. The CDR3 has 14 amino acids. Trimming left V 2 bases short and J 5 bases short, with 12 bases between. CDR3 loop: CASSLMLRLDTQYF. CDR3 nucleotides: TGTGCCAGCAGCTTAATGCTGCGCTTAGATACGCAGTATTTT.

The chain has TRBV12-3 or TRBV12-4 and TRBJ2-7; 13 bases line up with TRBD2. V dropped 4 bases and J dropped 0; count of bases not matched to a gene: 3. The CDR3 sequence is 16 residues long. CDR3 nucleotides: TGTGCCAGCAGTTCCGGACTAGCGGGAGCCTCCTACGAGCAGTACTTC. This codes for CASSSGLAGASYEQYF.

This clonotype has a handful of counts. The V and J genes are TRBV18 and TRBJ2-2; 7 positions agree with TRBD1. Germline trimming cut 0 bases from V and 7 bases from J; bases unmatched to any gene: 5. Per the germline V gene, CDR1 is KGHSH and CDR2 is LQKENI. The CDR3 runs to 15 residues. The CDR3, as DNA: TGTGCCAGCTCACCACCGACAGGGTCCGACGGGGAGCTGTTTTTT. It yields the protein CASSPPTGSDGELFF.

This clonotype was observed many times. V is TRBV10-3 and J is TRBJ2-5; D gene unclear. The V and J ends lost 6 bases and 2 bases respectively, with 13 bases between them. This CDR3 is 14 amino acids long. CDR1 and CDR2 (germline): ENHRY, SYGVKD. The CDR3 reads CAISAVSRQETQYF. CDR3 nucleotides: TGTGCCATCAGCGCCGTCTCTCGGCAAGAGACCCAGTACTTC.

This clonotype was counted between two and nine times. The V gene is TRBV3-1, the J gene TRBJ2-4; 8 nucleotides match TRBD2. The CDR3 totals 17 residues. Germline V CDR1 and CDR2: LGHDT, YNNKEL (reference sequence). J was trimmed by 9 bases and V by 4 bases; bases with no gene match: 17. The CDR3 protein is CASSPTNKGLGSGIQYF. CDR3 in DNA: TGTGCCAGCAGCCCAACTAACAAGGGACTAGGTAGTGGCATTCAGTACTTC.

The J gene is TRBJ1-5, the V gene TRBV20-1, with a tentative D call TRBD1 (5 bases). The CDR3 sequence is 16 residues long. V lost 3 bases and J 0 bases, leaving 15 bases between the germline ends. Germline CDR1 reads DFQATT; CDR2 reads SNEGSKA (reference sequence). The CDR3 sequence: CSARRDGGYSNQPQHF. As DNA, the CDR3 is TGCAGTGCTAGGCGGGACGGGGGATATAGCAATCAGCCCCAGCATTTT.

This clonotype was seen only once. A much bigger clone sits one base away, suggesting this may be a read error. This chain connects TRBV6-2 or TRBV6-3 to TRBJ2-7, with TRBD2 matching over 11 bases. The CDR3 is made up of 12 amino acids. Germline CDR1 reads MNHEY; CDR2 reads SVGEGT. CDR3 bases: TGTGCCGGCAGTTGGGCGGGGACTAGCGGTAACTTC. This gives the protein CAGSWAGTSGNF.

This clonotype was found many times. This chain uses TRBV20-1 with TRBJ2-1, with TRBD2 identical over 10 bases. Germline V lookup: CDR1 DFQATT, CDR2 SNEGSKA (reference sequence). The CDR3 has 14 amino acids. The V segment lost 1 base and the J segment 6 bases; nucleotides outside the gene matches: 3. CDR3 nucleotide sequence: TGCAGTGCTAGAGTTCTAGCGGGAGCCAATGAGCAGTTCTTC. Translated, it gives CSARVLAGANEQFF.